Below are 21 T cell receptor beta chains sequenced from a single sample in a study of CD8 T cells in Susac syndrome. RNA was extracted with the RNeasy kit, and a quantity of roughly 0.5 to 1 ug was reverse transcribed using random hexamers. TCRdb analysed the immunoSEQ multiplex PCR reads with MiXCR anew, one entry per CDR3 protein. The data contain 150,000 to 200,000 distinct CDR3 sequences, 90% to 95% of them singletons. Material: CD4+ T cells from PBMCs. Receptor source: a human donor in good health.

V and J are TRBV20-1 and TRBJ1-6, with D maybe TRBD1 (6 bases). V lost 2 bases to trimming and J lost 7 bases, with 15 bases between them. This CDR3 region has 15 residues. Germline V gene data show CDR1 as DFQATT and CDR2 as SNEGSKA (reference sequence). CDR3 amino acids: CSARTPGQANSPLHF. CDR3 DNA: TGCAGTGCTAGAACTCCGGGACAAGCAAATTCACCCCTCCACTTT.

The chain recombines TRBV27 with TRBJ1-2; D call uncertain. The CDR3 has 14 amino acids. V was clipped by 4 bases and J by 8 bases, with 17 bases between them. Germline V gene data show CDR1 as MNHEY and CDR2 as SMNVEV (reference sequence). The DNA of the CDR3 is TGTGCCAGCAGTTACGCGGAGTCCTCCAAAGGCTACACCTTC. Translating it yields CASSYAESSKGYTF.

The J gene is TRBJ2-3, the V gene TRBV7-2; the D is unclear. Trimming shortened V by 0 bases and J by 0 bases, and 7 bases separated the two germline ends. The germline CDR1 and CDR2 sequences are SGHTA and FQGNSA. The CDR3 runs 15 residues. In DNA form, the CDR3 reads TGTGCCAGCAGCTTAGCGTCCGGGAGCACAGATACGCAGTATTTT. As protein: CASSLASGSTDTQYF.

V gene TRBV21-1 combines with J gene TRBJ2-3. TRBV21-1 is described as a pseudogene. The CDR3 extends over 11 amino acids. The CDR3 DNA reads as TGTGCCAGCAGAATCCCAGATACGCAGTATTTT. Amino acids: CASRIPDTQYF.

This clonotype was found once. Here the CDR3 reads CSAIDRVITDTQYF. DNA for the CDR3: TGCAGCGCCATCGACAGGGTAATTACAGATACGCAGTATTTT. The genes are TRBV29-1 and TRBJ2-3, with 7 bases lining up with TRBD1. The CDR3 length is 14 residues. After removal of 7 bases from V and 3 bases from J, the junction contained 10 bases not matched to a gene. Germline CDR1 SQVTM, CDR2 ANQGSEA.

This clonotype was seen a handful of times. This chain links TRBV11-1 with TRBJ2-7, with a weak D call TRBD1 (6 bases). This CDR3 region has 12 residues. CDR1 is SGHAT, CDR2 FQDESV, per germline (reference sequence). V was pared by 4 bases and J by 3 bases, with 7 bases between. The CDR3 DNA reads as TGTGCCAGCAGCTCCAGGGGCTACGAGCAGTACTTC. It is translated as CASSSRGYEQYF.

This clonotype was seen a few times. The CDR3 is CSVEGRVTDTQYF. As DNA, the CDR3 is TGCAGCGTTGAGGGCAGGGTGACAGATACGCAGTATTTT. The chain combines TRBV29-1 with TRBJ2-3; D may be TRBD1 (5 bases). Germline assignment: CDR1 SQVTM and CDR2 ANQGSEA. This CDR3 region has 13 residues. Trimming shortened V by 3 bases and J by 3 bases, and 10 bases separated the two germline ends.

The V call is TRBV28, the J call TRBJ2-3; D call uncertain. The CDR3 covers 15 residues. Germline V CDR1 and CDR2: MDHEN, SYDVKM. The ends were cut back, 5 bases at V and 6 bases at J, with 18 bases in the middle. The CDR3 sequence is CASSQELISADTQYF. CDR3 DNA: TGTGCCAGCAGTCAAGAGCTGATTTCTGCGGATACGCAGTATTTT.

V gene TRBV6-2 or TRBV6-3 combines with J gene TRBJ1-2; TRBD1 aligns across 9 bases. The CDR3 length is 11 residues. V lost 11 bases, J lost 6 bases, and 4 bases stayed unmatched. Germline-derived CDR1 and CDR2 are MNHEY and SVGEGT. The chain's CDR3 is CASRDRDGYTF. The CDR3 DNA is TGTGCCTCCCGGGACAGGGATGGCTACACCTTC.

V usage is TRBV9 and J usage is TRBJ2-3; TRBD2 agrees at 10 bases. Germline trimming cut 0 bases from V and 2 bases from J; bases unmatched to any gene: 6. The CDR3 is made up of 17 amino acids. Per germline, CDR1 SGDLS and CDR2 YYNGEE. The CDR3 protein is CASSVAFTSGATDTQYF. For the CDR3, the DNA is TGTGCCAGCAGCGTAGCTTTCACTAGCGGGGCCACAGATACGCAGTATTTT. The variable domain in full, with the rest retrieved from reference TRBV9 and TRBJ2-3, is DSGVTQTPKHLITATGQRVTLRCSPRSGDLSVYWYQQSLDQGLQFLIQYYNGEERAKGNILERFSAQQFPDLHSELNLSSLELGDSALYFCASSVAFTSGATDTQYFGPGTRLTVL.

J is TRBJ2-3 and V is TRBV5-1; D gene uncertain. Looked up from germline, CDR1 is SGHRS and CDR2 is YFSETQ. This CDR3 contains 14 residues. V lost 4 bases and J 0 bases, leaving 9 bases between the germline ends. The DNA for the CDR3 is TGCGCCAGCAGCCCGGACCCGAGCACAGATACGCAGTATTTT. This gives the protein CASSPDPSTDTQYF.

The CDR3 loop reads CACSTQGAYSPLHF. CDR3 nucleotide sequence: TGTGCCTGCAGTACACAGGGTGCTTATTCACCCCTCCACTTT. The V call is TRBV30, the J call TRBJ1-6; D possibly corresponds to TRBD1 (6 bases). This CDR3 region has 14 residues. Germline V gene lookup returns CDR1 GTSNPN and CDR2 SVGIG (reference sequence). Trimming removed 6 bases at V and 8 bases at J, with 17 bases between.

This chain connects TRBV5-1 to TRBJ2-5; D might be TRBD1 or TRBD2, each matching 6 bases. Germline-derived CDR1 and CDR2 are SGHRS and YFSETQ. Between the trimmed V and J ends, which lost 0 bases and 1 base, there was a span of 13 bases. This CDR3 is built from 16 residues. The CDR3 sequence is CASSLEGGALQETQYF. The CDR3 DNA sequence: TGCGCCAGCAGCTTGGAGGGGGGAGCGCTCCAAGAGACCCAGTACTTC. The variable domain in full, completed from reference TRBV5-1 and TRBJ2-5, reads KAGVTQTPRYLIKTRGQQVTLSCSPISGHRSVSWYQQTPGQGLQFLFEYFSETQRNKGNFPGRFSGRQFSNSRSEMNVSTLELGDSALYLCASSLEGGALQETQYFGPGTRLLVL.

The chain employs TRBV3-1 and TRBJ1-6, with D possibly TRBD1 on 6 matching bases. V was pared by 1 base and J by 10 bases, with 11 bases between. The CDR3 runs 14 residues. Germline CDR1 reads LGHDT; CDR2 reads YNNKEL (reference sequence). CDR3 sequence (DNA): TGTGCCAGCAGCCAAGTTGAGGGGGACTCACCCCTCCACTTT. Protein product: CASSQVEGDSPLHF.

The chain has TRBV10-3 and TRBJ2-1; the match to TRBD2 covers 9 bases. This CDR3 is built from 15 residues. The trim removed 0 bases at V and 7 bases at J, leaving 4 bases unmatched. Germline-derived CDR1 and CDR2 are ENHRY and SYGVKD. The CDR3 loop is CAISESGTSLNEQFF. In DNA, the CDR3 is TGTGCCATCAGTGAGTCAGGGACTAGCTTGAATGAGCAGTTCTTC.

The gene calls are TRBV7-9 and TRBJ2-1; 7 bases are a match to TRBD1. Germline CDR1 and CDR2: SEHNR and FQNEAQ (reference sequence). J was trimmed by 6 bases and V by 1 base; bases with no gene match: 3. This CDR3 spans 14 amino acids. In nucleotides, the CDR3 is TGTGCCAGCAGCTTAGTATCAGGGGGCAATGAGCAGTTCTTC. Its protein is CASSLVSGGNEQFF. Drawing the rest from reference TRBV7-9 and TRBJ2-1, the complete variable domain is DTGVSQNPRHKITKRGQNVTFRCDPISEHNRLYWYRQTLGQGPEFLTYFQNEAQLEKSRLLSDRFSAERPKGSFSTLEIQRTEQGDSAMYLCASSLVSGGNEQFFGPGTRLTVL.

The CDR3 loop is CASSLGTVVSGANVLTF. The CDR3 nucleotides are TGTGCCAGCAGCTTAGGGACTGTCGTCTCTGGGGCCAACGTCCTGACTTTC. The chain has TRBV11-2 and TRBJ2-6; a possible D gene is TRBD2 (5 bases). Trimming removed 1 base at V and 0 bases at J, with 10 bases between. The length of the CDR3 is 17 residues. Germline lookup yields CDR1 SGHAT and CDR2 FQNNGV.

The chain links TRBV29-1 to TRBJ2-5; D gene ambiguous. This CDR3 region has 10 residues. The V gene's germline CDR1 is SQVTM and CDR2 ANQGSEA. Between the trimmed V and J ends, which lost 0 bases and 4 bases, there was a span of 0 bases. The CDR3, as DNA: TGCAGCGTTGAAGAAGAGACCCAGTACTTC. Amino acid sequence: CSVEEETQYF.

This chain uses TRBV3-1 with TRBJ2-7; D is possibly TRBD1 (6 bases). Germline assignment: CDR1 LGHDT and CDR2 YNNKEL (reference sequence). This CDR3 is built from 13 residues. The V end was cut by 5 bases, the J end by 6 bases, with 14 bases between. CDR3 bases: TGTGCCAGCAGCAATACAGGGACCGGCGAGCAGTACTTC. Its protein product is CASSNTGTGEQYF.

The chain couples TRBV3-1 to TRBJ2-1; TRBD2 is a possible D gene (5 bases). The CDR3 covers 13 residues. CDR1 and CDR2 from the germline V gene are LGHDT and YNNKEL (reference sequence). V gave up 2 bases and J gave up 12 bases, with 14 bases separating them. This chain's CDR3 is CASSQTNGVGQFF. In DNA form, the CDR3 reads TGTGCCAGCAGCCAAACGAACGGGGTGGGGCAGTTCTTC.

The CDR3 sequence: CASSPTMAGNTEAFF. In DNA, the CDR3 is TGTGCCAGCAGCCCCACCATGGCCGGGAACACTGAAGCTTTCTTT. The V and J genes are TRBV5-5 and TRBJ1-1, with D unresolved. The CDR3 loop spans 15 amino acids. V was cut by 4 bases and J by 1 base, with 14 bases left in between. The germline V gene encodes CDR1 SGHKS and CDR2 YYEKEE (reference sequence).